Below, 30 T cell receptor beta chains from the same sample are listed, as sequenced in a study of blood T cells in healthy people across ages. Next came a second PCR, run for about 7 to 12 cycles, which used a sample-barcoded 5' primer along with a J-beta primer mix. Each CDR3 protein gets one entry after TCRdb re-called the 5' RACE reads with MiXCR. The sample lists 650,000 to 1,000,000 distinct CDR3 sequences; roughly 35% were seen once. Sequenced material: blood. The receptors shown here come from a man younger than 35 in good health.

There are many counts of this clonotype. The chain carries TRBV5-5 and TRBJ2-3, with 9 bases matching TRBD1. CDR1 and CDR2 (germline): SGHKS, YYEKEE (reference sequence). Germline trimming cut 2 bases from V and 2 bases from J; bases unmatched to any gene: 9. The CDR3 runs to 17 residues. The CDR3 bases are TGTGCCAGCAGCTTACGGGCCGGGACAGGGTACACAGATACGCAGTATTTT. Its protein is CASSLRAGTGYTDTQYF. Variable domain in full (rest from reference TRBV5-5 and TRBJ2-3): DAGVTQSPTHLIKTRGQQVTLRCSPISGHKSVSWYQQVLGQGPQFIFQYYEKEERGRGNFPDRFSARQFPNYSSELNVNALLLGDSALYLCASSLRAGTGYTDTQYFGPGTRLTVL.

In this sample, this clonotype turned up a few times. J is TRBJ2-1 and V is TRBV4-1; 8 bases map to TRBD1. V gave up 4 bases and J gave up 0 bases; unmatched junction bases: 11. Germline-derived CDR1 and CDR2 are MGHRA and YSYEKL. This CDR3 has 18 amino acids. CDR3 nucleotide sequence: TGCGCCAGCAGCCGACAGGGGCCGCAAAAATTCTCCTACAATGAGCAGTTCTTC. Translated: CASSRQGPQKFSYNEQFF.

This clonotype was picked up one time. A much larger clone differs from this one at a single base, so this may be a read error. The chain couples TRBV27 to TRBJ2-1; D remains unclear. The CDR3 covers 14 residues. The germline V gene encodes CDR1 MNHEY and CDR2 SMNVEV (reference sequence). CDR3: CASSYGPSYDEQFF. The CDR3 DNA sequence: TGTGCCAGCAGTTATGGACCGTCCTACGATGAGCAGTTCTTC.

The rearrangement links TRBV29-1 to TRBJ1-2; 7 nucleotides align to TRBD1. Germline V lookup: CDR1 SQVTM, CDR2 ANQGSEA. The junction had 11 bases not matched to a gene; V was cut back by 4 bases and J by 0 bases. CDR3 length: 16 amino acids. This CDR3 reads CSVAGRGFGANYGYTF. The DNA of the CDR3 is TGCAGCGTTGCTGGCAGGGGGTTCGGAGCTAACTATGGCTACACCTTC.

Regarding this clonotype: This may be a read error: a much more frequent sequence differs by one nucleotide. V gene TRBV5-1 combines with J gene TRBJ2-1, with a tentative D call TRBD1 (5 bases). The germline CDR1 and CDR2 sequences are SGHRS and YFSETQ. V lost 0 bases, J lost 3 bases, and 13 bases lay in between. This CDR3 has 16 amino acids. CDR3: CASSLVGHSGYNEQFF. DNA of the CDR3: TGCGCCAGCAGCTTGGTGGGGCATTCCGGCTACAATGAGCAGTTCTTC. The variable domain in full, with the rest retrieved from reference TRBV5-1 and TRBJ2-1, is KAGVTQTPRYLIKTRGQQVTLSCSPISGHRSVSWYQQTPGQGLQFLFEYFSETQRNKGNFPGRFSGRQFSNSRSEMNVSTLELGDSALYLCASSLVGHSGYNEQFFGPGTRLTVL.

This clonotype was seen a handful of times. The gene calls are TRBV5-5 and TRBJ2-1; D gene uncertain. There are 15 residues in the CDR3. Germline lookup yields CDR1 SGHKS and CDR2 YYEKEE (reference sequence). The V end lost 0 bases, the J end lost 3 bases, and 10 bases lay between the germline ends. The CDR3 DNA reads as TGTGCCAGCAGCTTGGAGGGAAACGTCTACAATGAGCAGTTCTTC. Its protein is CASSLEGNVYNEQFF.

A note on this clonotype: Its ends do not fully match the called genes, so a read error is possible. V is TRBV6-2 or TRBV6-3 and J is TRBJ2-1; 12 bases map to TRBD2. The length of the CDR3 is 15 residues. Germline V gene lookup returns CDR1 MNHEY and CDR2 SVGEGT. CDR3 protein: CAGRASGGDYNEQFF. The DNA for the CDR3 is TGTGCCGGCAGGGCTAGCGGGGGGGACTACAATGAGCAGTTCTTC.

V gene TRBV20-1 combines with J gene TRBJ2-3; no clear D. CDR3 length: 13 residues. V was clipped by 0 bases and J by 6 bases, with 10 bases between them. Germline V lookup: CDR1 DFQATT, CDR2 SNEGSKA (reference sequence). The CDR3: CSARDELPDTQYF. The DNA of the CDR3 is TGCAGTGCTAGAGACGAACTCCCGGATACGCAGTATTTT.

This clonotype was picked up one time. The chain joins TRBV3-1 to TRBJ2-2, with 7 nucleotides matching TRBD1. Germline assignment: CDR1 LGHDT and CDR2 YNNKEL (reference sequence). This CDR3 comprises 14 residues. V gave up 1 base and J gave up 5 bases; unmatched junction bases: 1. The DNA of the CDR3 is TGTGCCAGCAGCCAAGTCAGGGGGACCGGGGAGCTGTTTTTT. Translated: CASSQVRGTGELFF.

The chain joins TRBV20-1 to TRBJ2-3, with 10 bases lining up with TRBD2. Germline V gene data show CDR1 as DFQATT and CDR2 as SNEGSKA (reference sequence). The CDR3 spans 16 residues. J lost 6 bases, V lost 7 bases, and 16 bases had no gene match. Here the CDR3 DNA reads TGCAGTGGAAAGATTCTAGCGGGGGCTTCGGGCGATACGCAGTATTTT. It translates to CSGKILAGASGDTQYF.

This chain connects TRBV6-1 to TRBJ2-1, with 10 bases lining up with TRBD2. The CDR3 runs to 18 residues. CDR1 is MNHNS, CDR2 SASEGT, per germline. V was pared by 6 bases and J by 1 base, with 12 bases of the junction left unmatched. For the CDR3, the DNA is TGTGCCAGCAGAGCCGGGACTAGCGAGGATCTTTCCTACAATGAGCAGTTCTTC. This sequence encodes CASRAGTSEDLSYNEQFF.

The gene calls are TRBV7-6 and TRBJ2-7, with TRBD1 as a possible D gene (5 bases). This CDR3 has 18 amino acids. Between the trimmed V and J ends, which lost 1 base and 1 base, there was a span of 20 bases. CDR1 and CDR2 from the germline V gene are SGHVS and FNYEAQ. CDR3 amino acids: CASSLESAGMVRSYEQYF. In nucleotides, the CDR3 is TGTGCCAGCAGCTTAGAATCAGCAGGGATGGTAAGGTCCTACGAGCAGTACTTC.

The chain has TRBV7-2 and TRBJ1-5; D might be TRBD1 (5 bases). Between the trimmed V and J ends, which lost 3 bases and 4 bases, there was a span of 13 bases. The V gene's germline CDR1 is SGHTA and CDR2 FQGNSA. This CDR3 is built from 15 residues. CDR3 sequence reads: CASSLERGENQPQHF. Here the CDR3 DNA reads TGTGCCAGCAGCTTGGAAAGGGGAGAAAATCAGCCCCAGCATTTT.

Ten or more counts support this clonotype. The V call is TRBV12-3 or TRBV12-4, the J call TRBJ1-2; 8 nucleotides agree with TRBD1. V trimming: 3 bases; J trimming: 4 bases; junction bases outside the gene matches: 10. This CDR3 is 16 amino acids long. CDR3 sequence reads: CASSFTAGGVAYGYTF. As DNA, the CDR3 is TGTGCCAGCAGTTTTACGGCAGGGGGCGTCGCCTATGGCTACACCTTC.

This clonotype was observed a few times. The chain links TRBV7-2 to TRBJ2-7; unclear D gene. CDR3 length equals 15 residues. The germline V gene has CDR1 SGHTA and CDR2 FQGNSA. Trimming shortened V by 2 bases and J by 0 bases, and 11 bases separated the two germline ends. CDR3 sequence: CASSLRVTPSYEQYF. For the CDR3, the DNA is TGTGCCAGCAGCTTACGGGTGACCCCCTCCTACGAGCAGTACTTC.

V is TRBV7-2 and J is TRBJ2-7, with 8 positions matching TRBD1. There are 14 residues in the CDR3. CDR1 SGHTA and CDR2 FQGNSA come from the germline V gene. Trimming took 3 bases from V and 0 from J; bases not matched to a gene: 1. The DNA for the CDR3 is TGTGCCAGCAGCTTTGGACAGGGCTCCTACGAGCAGTACTTC. Translating gives CASSFGQGSYEQYF.

This clonotype was observed a few times. J is TRBJ2-1 and V is TRBV7-3, with D possibly TRBD2 on 6 matching bases. Germline-derived CDR1 and CDR2 are SGHTA and FQGTGA. CDR3 length: 16 residues. V lost 1 base to trimming and J lost 4 bases, with 14 bases between them. CDR3 region: CASSLNMGGPYNEQFF. CDR3 in DNA: TGTGCCAGCAGCTTAAATATGGGGGGACCTTACAATGAGCAGTTCTTC.

This clonotype was picked up a small number of times. The chain uses TRBV12-3 or TRBV12-4 and TRBJ2-7, with 9 bases fitting TRBD1. V was clipped by 6 bases and J by 7 bases; unmatched bases: 13. The CDR3 is made up of 15 amino acids. The DNA of the CDR3 is TGTGCCAGCAGGGTAGGACAGGGGTCATACAATGAGCAGTACTTC. Protein: CASRVGQGSYNEQYF.

V gene TRBV6-5 combines with J gene TRBJ1-1, with TRBD1 matching over 8 bases. In germline, CDR1 is MNHEY, CDR2 SVGAGI. The CDR3 has 13 residues. Trimming at V came to 1 base and at J to 8 bases, leaving 3 bases not matched to a gene. The CDR3 nucleotides are TGTGCCAGCAGTTACTACGGGACAGGAGAAGCTTTCTTT. Its translation: CASSYYGTGEAFF.

The table lists this clonotype with a few counts. This chain connects TRBV5-6 to TRBJ2-5; maybe TRBD2 (6 bases). The DNA end favors TRBJ2-7, so the J call may be wrong. Germline CDR1 and CDR2: SGHDT and YYEEEE. CDR3 length equals 15 residues. CDR3 DNA: TGTGCCAGCAGCCCGACGGGGGAGACATATAGCGAGCAGTACTTC. Its protein product is CASSPTGETYSEQYF.

This clonotype was recorded a few times. The chain couples TRBV27 to TRBJ2-2; 8 bases align to TRBD2. The CDR3 extends over 15 amino acids. The junction had 10 bases not matched to a gene; V was cut back by 6 bases and J by 7 bases. Per the germline V gene, CDR1 is MNHEY and CDR2 is SMNVEV (reference sequence). CDR3 protein: CASRQSTGGFGELFF. The DNA of the CDR3 is TGTGCCAGCAGGCAATCGACGGGGGGGTTCGGGGAGCTGTTTTTT.

The rearrangement links TRBV7-2 to TRBJ2-2; maybe TRBD1 (6 bases). Trimming took 7 bases from V and 4 from J, leaving 19 bases between them. The V gene's germline CDR1 is SGHTA and CDR2 FQGNSA. The CDR3 runs 16 residues. CDR3 sequence: CASTSSNRVRTGELFF. The CDR3 DNA follows: TGTGCCAGCACCTCCTCAAACAGGGTTCGCACCGGGGAGCTGTTTTTT. The variable domain in full, completed from reference TRBV7-2 and TRBJ2-2, reads GAGVSQSPSNKVTEKGKDVELRCDPISGHTALYWYRQSLGQGLEFLIYFQGNSAPDKSGLPSDRFSAERTGGSVSTLTIQRTQQEDSAVYLCASTSSNRVRTGELFFGEGSRLTVL.

In this sample, this clonotype turned up a few times. J is TRBJ1-1 and V is TRBV29-1; the D gene is possibly TRBD1 (6 bases). The CDR3 has 15 residues. The V and J ends lost 5 bases and 4 bases respectively, with 20 bases between them. CDR1 is SQVTM and CDR2 is ANQGSEA in the germline V gene. CDR3 in DNA: TGCAGCGTTCAGGGGCCGGGAGTGAGAGTCACTGAAGCTTTCTTT. Its protein product is CSVQGPGVRVTEAFF. The whole variable domain, remainder taken from reference TRBV29-1 and TRBJ1-1, is SAVISQKPSRDICQRGTSLTIQCQVDSQVTMMFWYRQQPGQSLTLIATANQGSEATYESGFVIDKFPISRPNLTFSTLTVSNMSPEDSSIYLCSVQGPGVRVTEAFFGQGTRLTVV.

This clonotype has a count of ten or more. The chain carries TRBV24-1 and TRBJ2-3, with TRBD2 matching 10 bases. Germline loops: CDR1 KGHDR, CDR2 SFDVKD. The V segment lost 3 bases and the J segment 2 bases; nucleotides outside the gene matches: 4. The CDR3 covers 16 residues. CDR3 nucleotides: TGTGCCACCAGTGATCAAAGCGGGGGGGACACAGATACGCAGTATTTT. This sequence encodes CATSDQSGGDTDTQYF.

A few counts support this clonotype. The germline gene is not matched at one end of the junction; a read error may be the cause. The chain is built from TRBV7-7 and TRBJ2-5, with 11 bases that match TRBD2. The CDR3 length is 15 residues. Germline V CDR1 and CDR2: SSHAT, FNYEAQ (reference sequence). The CDR3 region has the DNA TGTGCTAGCAGCCCTAGACTAGCGGGGTCCAATGAGCAGTACTTC. Translating it yields CASSPRLAGSNEQYF.

The chain joins TRBV6-1 to TRBJ2-1; 11 bases fit TRBD2. Trimming cost V 6 bases and J 3 bases; bases outside gene matches: 16. Germline assignment: CDR1 MNHNS and CDR2 SASEGT. The CDR3 contains 19 residues. The chain's CDR3 is CASSRPTSGGTYNYNEQFF. DNA for the CDR3: TGTGCCAGCAGCCGCCCCACTAGCGGGGGTACGTATAACTACAATGAGCAGTTCTTC.

This clonotype was found a few times. A single base separates this from a much larger clone, so it may be a read error. V gene TRBV12-3 or TRBV12-4 combines with J gene TRBJ2-7; 8 nucleotides line up with TRBD1. The CDR3 is 15 amino acids. V trimming: 5 bases; J trimming: 1 base; junction bases outside the gene matches: 7. CDR3 region: CASSPAGTGSYEQYF. As DNA, the CDR3 is TGTGCCAGCAGTCCAGCCGGGACAGGATCCTACGAGCAGTACTTC.

This chain's CDR3 is CSAERTGEEETQYF. CDR3 coding DNA: TGCAGTGCTGAACGGACGGGGGAAGAAGAGACCCAGTACTTC. V is TRBV20-1 and J is TRBJ2-5; D perhaps matches TRBD2 (6 bases). Germline lookup yields CDR1 DFQATT and CDR2 SNEGSKA (reference sequence). The CDR3 covers 14 residues. Trimming took off 5 bases at V and 3 bases at J, with 16 bases between the two ends.

This clonotype was seen more than once but under ten times. A read error is possible here, since a much larger clone lies one base away. This chain joins TRBV20-1 and TRBJ2-1; TRBD1 agrees at 10 bases. The tail of the sequence fits TRBJ2-7 better, so the J call may be wrong. The CDR3 is 15 amino acids. Germline values: CDR1 DFQATT, CDR2 SNEGSKA (reference sequence). The CDR3 coding sequence is TGCAGTGCTAGTTCGGGACAGGGGTACTACAATGAGCAGTACTTC. Translating gives CSASSGQGYYNEQYF.

On this clonotype: An end of the junction differs from the germline gene, which may be a read error. The chain carries TRBV25-1 and TRBJ2-1, with unresolved D. Germline V lookup: CDR1 MGHDK, CDR2 SYGVNS. CDR3 length: 14 amino acids. The CDR3 spells CASGEVKTYNEQFF. As DNA, the CDR3 is TGTGCCAGCGGTGAGGTGAAAACCTACAATGAGCAGTTCTTC. Complete variable domain (other parts from reference TRBV25-1 and TRBJ2-1): EADIYQTPRYLVIGTGKKITLECSQTMGHDKMYWYQQDPGMELHLIHYSYGVNSTEKGDLSSESTVSRIRTEHFPLTLESARPSHTSQYLCASGEVKTYNEQFFGPGTRLTVL.